The clone carrying this T cell receptor (beta chain) was seen at least ten times. Its target is not known. This sample was taken from a study of prognosis after radiotherapy for stage I lung cancer. At the level of the study: The study gave no patient concurrent therapy with stereotactic body radiotherapy. No significant progression was observed in 15 patients, whereas several developed distant metastases a median of around 7 months after radiotherapy. Findings of the study overall: Differing TRBV and TRBJ gene usage was reportedly seen between patients with and without metastases.

Among the patients, all were node-negative on CT and PET/CT, and none had received prior chemotherapy or radiotherapy or had other malignancies. The genomic DNA TCR beta CDR3 region underwent two rounds of multiplex PCR. Initially, in first-round PCR, primers specific to each TRBV and TRBJ gene were used. MiXCR was run by TCRdb on the multiplex PCR reads, yielding one entry per CDR3 protein. The sample comprises 20,000 to 30,000 distinct CDR3 sequences, 40% of which are singletons, and roughly 21% rests with the top ten. This sample comprised PBMCs, obtained before or after stereotactic body radiation therapy (not recorded which). This TCR came from a donor at least 50 years old with non-small cell lung cancer.

CDR3 in amino acids: CASSVAVETQYF. In DNA, the CDR3 is TGTGCCAGCAGTGTAGCGGTAGAGACCCAGTACTTC. V usage is TRBV6-2 or TRBV6-3 and J usage is TRBJ2-5; D is possibly TRBD2 (6 bases). CDR1 MNHEY and CDR2 SVGEGT come from the germline V gene. Trimming stripped 5 bases from V and 4 bases from J, with 8 bases between. The CDR3 runs to 12 residues.